Presented here are 20 T cell receptor beta chains from one specimen sequenced in a study of cytomegalovirus exposure and HLA in healthy donors. The method was immunoSEQ multiplex PCR; TCRdb's version includes in-frame clones alone and lacks a portion of them. The sample lists under 400,000 clones; around 90% were seen once. Specimen: PBMCs. Receptors originate from a man younger than 40 in good health and CMV-seronegative.

The V gene is TRBV6-6, the J gene TRBJ2-1; D perhaps matches TRBD1 (5 bases). Germline CDR1 reads MNHNY; CDR2 reads SVGAGI (reference sequence). The germline V and J ends were trimmed by 5 bases and 0 bases, with 11 bases remaining between them. The CDR3 is made up of 15 amino acids. Here the CDR3 reads CASSPTGFSYNEQFF. The CDR3 region has the DNA TGTGCCAGCAGTCCCACAGGATTCTCCTACAATGAGCAGTTCTTC.

Turning to this clone: The sample contains more than one DNA sequence encoding this CDR3. The chain employs TRBV6-5 and TRBJ1-1; tentative D call: TRBD1 (6 bases). V was cut by 0 bases and J by 1 base, with 9 bases left in between. From germline, CDR1 is MNHEY and CDR2 SVGAGI. The CDR3 consists of 15 residues. In DNA form, the CDR3 reads TGTGCCAGCAGTTACTCCGGGGGGCGGAACACTGAAGCTTTCTTT. As protein: CASSYSGGRNTEAFF.

The chain combines TRBV27 with TRBJ2-7; 8 nucleotides line up with TRBD1. After removal of 5 bases from V and 5 bases from J, the junction contained 11 bases not matched to a gene. There are 15 residues in the CDR3. CDR1 and CDR2 from the germline V gene are MNHEY and SMNVEV (reference sequence). This chain's CDR3 is CASSPRQDREDEQYF. The CDR3 DNA reads as TGTGCCAGCAGTCCGCGCCAGGACAGGGAAGACGAGCAGTACTTC.

In this sample, this clone turned up a few times. V gene TRBV7-8 combines with J gene TRBJ1-6; 7 nucleotides agree with TRBD1. The germline CDR1 and CDR2 sequences are SGHVS and FQNEAQ. V was clipped by 4 bases and J by 7 bases; unmatched bases: 7. This CDR3 spans 15 amino acids. In DNA form, the CDR3 reads TGTGCCAGCAGCTACACAGGGGCGCGGAATTCACCCCTCCACTTT. Its protein product is CASSYTGARNSPLHF.

V is TRBV27 and J is TRBJ2-1, with D tentatively TRBD1 (5 bases). V was shortened by 0 bases and J by 2 bases, with 8 bases between the two germline ends. CDR1 is MNHEY and CDR2 is SMNVEV in the germline V gene (reference sequence). This CDR3 comprises 15 residues. The CDR3 DNA is TGTGCCAGCAGTTTATCCAGGGAAGCCTACAATGAGCAGTTCTTC. This gives the protein CASSLSREAYNEQFF.

The chain joins TRBV6-6 to TRBJ1-5; D remains ambiguous. Germline V gene data show CDR1 as MNHNY and CDR2 as SVGAGI (reference sequence). The CDR3 covers 15 residues. V lost 2 bases and J 0 bases, leaving 8 bases between the germline ends. The CDR3 protein is CASSYLGNSNQPQHF. The CDR3 nucleotides are TGTGCCAGCAGTTACCTGGGCAATAGCAATCAGCCCCAGCATTTT.

The chain couples TRBV2 to TRBJ2-7; D perhaps matches TRBD2 (6 bases). CDR1 is SNHLY, CDR2 FYNNEI, per germline. CDR3 length: 14 residues. V was shortened by 2 bases and J by 1 base, with 9 bases between the two germline ends. As DNA, the CDR3 is TGTGCCAGCAGTGAATGGGGGGATTCCTACGAGCAGTACTTC. Translation gives CASSEWGDSYEQYF.

The V call is TRBV30, the J call TRBJ2-5, with D possibly matching TRBD1 (5 bases). Germline CDR1 is GTSNPN and CDR2 is SVGIG (reference sequence). This CDR3 has 12 residues. V was trimmed by 4 bases and J by 6 bases, leaving 12 bases between them. CDR3 sequence: CAWKTGWQTQYF. DNA for the CDR3: TGTGCCTGGAAAACAGGTTGGCAGACCCAGTACTTC.

This clone was detected ten times or more. The same CDR3 also results from other DNA sequences found in this sample. V and J are TRBV7-9 and TRBJ2-7, with a tentative D call TRBD1 (6 bases). V was clipped by 5 bases and J by 4 bases, with 9 bases between them. The V gene's germline CDR1 is SEHNR and CDR2 FQNEAQ (reference sequence). CDR3 length: 12 amino acids. This CDR3 is CASSPTGYEQYF. The CDR3, as DNA: TGTGCCAGCAGCCCTACAGGGTACGAGCAGTACTTC.

The chain uses TRBV9 and TRBJ1-2; TRBD1 matches at 10 bases. The V gene end was trimmed by 4 bases and the J gene end by 4 bases; junction bases not matched to a gene: 7. CDR1 is SGDLS, CDR2 YYNGEE, per germline. The CDR3 consists of 15 residues. For the CDR3, the DNA is TGTGCCAGCAGCTCCAGGACAGGGGGAGTCTATGGCTACACCTTC. It codes for CASSSRTGGVYGYTF.

The gene calls are TRBV2 and TRBJ2-7; the D gene is possibly TRBD2 (5 bases). V was pared by 3 bases and J by 6 bases, with 18 bases between. Germline V lookup: CDR1 SNHLY, CDR2 FYNNEI. The CDR3 extends over 15 amino acids. CDR3 DNA sequence: TGTGCCAGCAGTGAGGACGGAGGATTCTTAGGCGAGCAGTACTTC. Protein: CASSEDGGFLGEQYF.

This chain uses TRBV18 with TRBJ1-5, with D perhaps TRBD1 (6 bases). The CDR3 has 16 residues. V was trimmed by 4 bases and J by 0 bases, leaving 13 bases between them. Germline V gives CDR1 KGHSH, CDR2 LQKENI. The CDR3 is CASSLGQRDSNQPQHF. As DNA, the CDR3 is TGTGCCAGCTCACTAGGACAGCGCGATAGCAATCAGCCCCAGCATTTT. Together with reference TRBV18 and TRBJ1-5, the CDR3 gives the full variable domain: NAGVMQNPRHLVRRRGQEARLRCSPMKGHSHVYWYRQLPEEGLKFMVYLQKENIIDESGMPKERFSAEFPKEGPSILRIQQVVRGDSAAYFCASSLGQRDSNQPQHFGDGTRLSIL.

The chain has TRBV11-2 and TRBJ2-7, with a possible D match to TRBD1 (6 bases). The germline V and J ends were trimmed by 0 bases and 4 bases, with 7 bases remaining between them. Germline CDR1 is SGHAT and CDR2 is FQNNGV. The CDR3 consists of 13 residues. The CDR3 loop reads CASSLEGTYEQYF. CDR3 sequence (DNA): TGTGCCAGCAGCTTAGAAGGGACATACGAGCAGTACTTC.

This clone was recorded once. This rearrangement joins TRBV14 to TRBJ2-7; D possibly corresponds to TRBD2 (6 bases). The ends were cut back, 4 bases at V and 1 base at J, with 14 bases in the middle. Germline CDR1 reads SGHDN; CDR2 reads FVKESK. The CDR3 loop spans 15 amino acids. CDR3 sequence (DNA): TGTGCCAGCAGCCTCGGGGGAGCAGGGTCCTACGAGCAGTACTTC. Its translation is CASSLGGAGSYEQYF.

This clone has only one observation. The chain links TRBV6-1 to TRBJ2-1; TRBD2 agrees at 13 bases. The CDR3 totals 16 residues. The V segment lost 6 bases and the J segment 10 bases; nucleotides outside the gene matches: 12. Germline V gene data show CDR1 as MNHNS and CDR2 as SASEGT. CDR3 in DNA: TGTGCCAGCAGCGAACCGGGACTAGCGGGACCAGGAGAGCAGTTCTTC. This sequence encodes CASSEPGLAGPGEQFF.

The CDR3: CASSYSGQGHSPLHF. DNA of the CDR3: TGTGCCAGCAGTTACTCGGGACAGGGCCATTCACCCCTCCACTTT. The chain links TRBV6-5 to TRBJ1-6; 9 positions agree with TRBD1. The CDR3 totals 15 residues. V dropped 0 bases and J dropped 8; count of bases not matched to a gene: 2. The germline V gene has CDR1 MNHEY and CDR2 SVGAGI.

The chain uses TRBV5-1 and TRBJ1-2; possible D gene TRBD1, 6 bases. The germline V gene has CDR1 SGHRS and CDR2 YFSETQ. V lost 0 bases and J lost 3, with 18 bases in between. The CDR3 has 17 amino acids. The CDR3 DNA reads as TGCGCCAGCAGCTTGGGGGCGTGGGGGCGTGATGACTATGGCTACACCTTC. Encoded protein: CASSLGAWGRDDYGYTF.

The chain uses TRBV5-4 and TRBJ2-5; 8 nucleotides align to TRBD2. This CDR3 has 15 residues. The germline V gene encodes CDR1 SGHNT and CDR2 YYREEE (reference sequence). Losses at the gene ends were 1 base for V and 4 bases for J; bases not matched to a gene: 6. CDR3 region: CASSLLAGGGETQYF. In DNA, the CDR3 is TGTGCCAGCAGCTTGTTGGCGGGGGGTGGAGAGACCCAGTACTTC.

The chain couples TRBV7-2 to TRBJ1-2; D unclear. The germline CDR1 and CDR2 sequences are SGHTA and FQGNSA. The CDR3 has 13 residues. Deletions cut 5 bases from V and 2 bases from J, with 9 bases between. DNA of the CDR3: TGTGCCAGCAGCCACGGGTCGAACTATGGCTACACCTTC. This encodes CASSHGSNYGYTF.

The V and J genes are TRBV7-9 and TRBJ2-7; TRBD2 is a possible D gene (5 bases). The CDR3 sequence is 13 residues long. V dropped 3 bases and J dropped 4 bases, with 10 bases sitting between them. The germline V gene encodes CDR1 SEHNR and CDR2 FQNEAQ (reference sequence). The DNA of the CDR3 is TGTGCCAGCAGCTTGGGAGTTGGATACGAGCAGTACTTC. It codes for CASSLGVGYEQYF. The full variable domain, rest sourced from reference TRBV7-9 and TRBJ2-7, is DTGVSQNPRHKITKRGQNVTFRCDPISEHNRLYWYRQTLGQGPEFLTYFQNEAQLEKSRLLSDRFSAERPKGSFSTLEIQRTEQGDSAMYLCASSLGVGYEQYFGPGTRLTVT.